This T cell receptor beta chain was captured by sequencing in a study of shared clonotypes between healthy human individuals (dated by TCRdb to the early 2020s). About the investigation overall: A couple of women and a few men aged 18 to 49 years were included in the cohort. For each donor, three plates each were used for CD4 naive and CD4 memory, two plates were used for CD8 naive, and one plate was used for CD8 memory. To estimate repertoire size and how much clonotype sharing occurs between individuals, the study deeply sequenced the blood TCR repertoires of roughly 5 healthy adults. Different laboratories and diverse techniques were used to prepare libraries and sequence TCR repertoires, to increase sequencing depth and limit assay-specific biases. Leukapheresis yielded between about 0.94 and 8.9 billion PBMCs per donor. The paper's findings and limits, for the study overall: Sampling was restricted to blood, and TCR repertoires in tissues likely differ from the TCR repertoires found in blood. Naive subsets generally had larger estimated clonotype richness than memory subsets did. Compared with non-shared clonotypes, the clonotypes found in all four sorted-subset donors had higher generation probabilities. Because the study included only a small number of donors, the genetic and exposure-history diversity represented was limited. Pairwise subsampling led to the expectation that sequencing depth would affect the degree of clonotype sharing among donors. Even with the large sequencing depth, rarefaction of the sorted-subset datasets indicated that sequencing was incomplete. When a handful of donors were compared, the shared fraction of clonotypes was approximately 5% for naive CD4, approximately 3.3% for naive CD8, more than 2% for memory CD4, and 0.4% for memory CD8.

The donors were healthy, HIV-negative adults who had no recently reported acute infections or vaccinations. Every donor was a Caucasian adult residing in Nashville, Tennessee, USA. CD4+ T cells were enriched through magnetic negative selection, after which naive cells were positively selected on CD45RA and the remaining negative fraction served as the memory subset. Blood was obtained by leukapheresis, after which PBMCs were separated by Ficoll-Histopaque density gradient centrifugation and cryopreserved in liquid nitrogen vapor phase. Purity and quantity of every magnetically sorted T cell population were checked by analytical flow cytometry. Each sorted fraction had its genomic DNA isolated and then quantified by UV absorbance on a Nanodrop 2000c. Using the deep immunoSEQ assay, multiplex PCR amplified TCR CDR3 regions from genomic DNA. Genomic DNA extracted from each cell subset was distributed evenly over all wells of several immunoSEQ 96-well plates, and each plate served as one replicate. For sorted subsets, around 200 ng genomic DNA, equal to some 30,000 T cell genomes, was loaded into each replicate PCR. The purified libraries were quantified using a Qubit 3.0 fluorometer, sized with a Bioanalyzer 2100, and then quantified again using the KAPA Library Quantification kit. Each immunoSEQ 96-well plate was sequenced on its own single-read 150-cycle Illumina NextSeq 550 flow cell. For the original study's pipeline: The immunoSEQ output contained only junctional sequences without quality scores, so filtering could not match that applied to full-length reads. To assign V/J genes and CDR3, sequences were annotated against IMGT germline references using PyIR, a Python wrapper for IgBLAST v1.9. Reads with weak V/J assignments (E-value above 1e-6), missing CDR3, stop codons, out-of-frame junctions, or ambiguous translated residues were removed. V3J clonotypes were defined by identical inferred V gene, J gene, and CDR3 amino acid sequence. Percentage overlap between repertoires was computed as shared unique clonotypes divided by the size of the smaller repertoire. Three approaches were used to assess repertoire richness: RTK rarefaction, the Chao1 estimator, and Recon v2.1 estimates of unobserved clonotypes. Generation probabilities were computed with OLGA for all TCRbeta clonotypes obtained by the gDNA method from several donors. TCRdb took over this immuneACCESS table, retaining in-frame rearrangements with V and J assigned. Such tables are incomplete; in checked studies, under half of the missing clones stem from an unresolved V gene, and the remainder is unexplained. V and J calls and clone size follow that table, whereas D and trimming were derived from the DNA. In all, the sample holds 2.5 million or so clones, and around 94% of those were seen once. Together, the top ten hold around 0.15% of the sample.

Points on this clone: This receptor's antigen is unknown. No base qualities exist here, and no much larger clone lies one base off it.

The CDR3, from cysteine to phenylalanine, totals 14 residues. Solely the CDR3 DNA is kept, with 42 bases framed from the first base. V was cut back by 4 bases and J by 3 bases, leaving a gap of 12 bases between them. The CDR1 and CDR2 encoded by the germline V gene are KGHSH and LQKENI. The sequence came from a man aged 18 to 29 in good health. The V and J segments used are TRBV18 and TRBJ1-2; the D gene is perhaps TRBD1, from 6 matching bases. Material: naive CD4+ T cells sorted from blood. The cell subset or site label, read with the paper, signifies: CD45RA+ positively selected. The CDR3 protein: CASSRDRWDYGYTF. The nucleotide sequence is TGTGCCAGCTCACGCGACAGGTGGGACTATGGCTACACCTTC.